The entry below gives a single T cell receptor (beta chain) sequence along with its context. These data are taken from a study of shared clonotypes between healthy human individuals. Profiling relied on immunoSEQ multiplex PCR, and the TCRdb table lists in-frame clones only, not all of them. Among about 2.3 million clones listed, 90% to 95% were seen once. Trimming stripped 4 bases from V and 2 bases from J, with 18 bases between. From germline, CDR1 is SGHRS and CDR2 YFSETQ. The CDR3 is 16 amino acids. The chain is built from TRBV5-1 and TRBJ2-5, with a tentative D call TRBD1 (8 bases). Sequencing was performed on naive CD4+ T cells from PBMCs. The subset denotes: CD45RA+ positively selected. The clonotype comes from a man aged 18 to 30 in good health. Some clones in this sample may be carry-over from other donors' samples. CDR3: CASSGKQGGQQETQYF. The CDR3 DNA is TGCGCCAGCAGCGGGAAACAGGGGGGGCAGCAAGAGACCCAGTACTTC. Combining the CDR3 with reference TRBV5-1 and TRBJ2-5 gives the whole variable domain KAGVTQTPRYLIKTRGQQVTLSCSPISGHRSVSWYQQTPGQGLQFLFEYFSETQRNKGNFPGRFSGRQFSNSRSEMNVSTLELGDSALYLCASSGKQGGQQETQYFGPGTRLLVL.